This T cell receptor beta chain was captured by sequencing in a study of blood T cell repertoires in COVID-19. About the study: Samples representing acute and convalescent COVID-19 were sourced from the United States, Italy and Spain.

Produced via immunoSEQ multiplex PCR; TCRdb's table is partial and in-frame only. The sample shows around 150,000 clones, about nine tenths of them seen only once. V dropped 4 bases and J dropped 1; count of bases not matched to a gene: 4. Germline lookup yields CDR1 SGHRS and CDR2 YFSETQ. The CDR3 runs to 16 residues. Sample: peripheral blood. The source is a man in his forties or fifties with active or convalescent COVID-19. The rearrangement joins TRBV5-1 to TRBJ2-5, with TRBD2 matching 13 bases. The CDR3 sequence: CASSPRTSGSQETQYF. The CDR3, as DNA: TGCGCCAGCAGCCCCCGGACTAGCGGGAGCCAAGAGACCCAGTACTTC.